This T cell receptor (beta chain) originates from a study of T cell changes during pregnancy in multiple sclerosis. The V segment lost 5 bases and the J segment 5 bases; nucleotides outside the gene matches: 22. Per the germline V gene, CDR1 is MDHEN and CDR2 is SYDVKM. The CDR3 consists of 22 residues. Some clones are missing from TCRdb's copy, which holds only in-frame ones; the method was immunoSEQ multiplex PCR. There are roughly 84,000 clones in the sample; 80% to 95% occur only once, and around 1.4% lies in the top ten. The clonotype originates from a female donor in good health, enrolled as a control in a pregnancy study. The source material was peripheral blood, sampled in the third trimester of pregnancy. V and J are TRBV28 and TRBJ2-2; the match to TRBD2 covers 14 bases. CDR3 sequence (DNA): TGTGCCAGCAGTACCTGGGACATCGGAGCCCGACTAGCGGGAGGGTGGACCGGGGAGCTGTTTTTT. Translation: CASSTWDIGARLAGGWTGELFF.